The 8 T cell receptor beta chains listed next were all sequenced from one sample in a study of blood T cell repertoires in COVID-19. Assay used: immunoSEQ multiplex PCR; TCRdb lists only in-frame clones, some missing. The data contain some 350,000 clones, over 80% of them singletons. The source material was PBMCs or T cells enriched from blood (not recorded which). These receptors were obtained from a man aged 25 to 40 who had recovered from COVID-19.

This chain joins TRBV5-1 and TRBJ2-7; 10 nucleotides line up with TRBD1. This CDR3 is 15 amino acids long. Germline CDR1 SGHRS, CDR2 YFSETQ. Trimming removed 4 bases from V and 6 bases from J; junction bases left unmatched: 10. The CDR3 DNA is TGCGCCAGCAGCCCGCCGGGACAGGGGTCTACCGAGCAGTACTTC. Translation gives CASSPPGQGSTEQYF.

In this sample, this clone turned up a few times. This rearrangement joins TRBV19 to TRBJ2-1; D might be TRBD2 (5 bases). Trimming took 5 bases from V and 1 from J, leaving 6 bases between them. The CDR3 is made up of 13 amino acids. Germline values: CDR1 LNHDA, CDR2 SQIVND (reference sequence). CDR3 sequence reads: CASSAGSYNEQFF. As DNA, the CDR3 is TGTGCCAGTAGTGCGGGTTCCTACAATGAGCAGTTCTTC.

The chain couples TRBV28 to TRBJ1-2; D perhaps matches TRBD1 (6 bases). Trimming stripped 5 bases from V and 4 bases from J, with 17 bases between. This CDR3 region has 15 residues. In germline, CDR1 is MDHEN, CDR2 SYDVKM. The CDR3 loop reads CASSTRDTDPYGYTF. The CDR3 nucleotides read TGTGCCAGCAGTACCCGGGACACCGACCCCTATGGCTACACCTTC.

The V gene is TRBV19, the J gene TRBJ1-5; 10 bases are shared with TRBD1. The CDR3 runs to 15 residues. V lost 3 bases and J lost 6; bases outside the gene matches: 5. The germline V gene has CDR1 LNHDA and CDR2 SQIVND (reference sequence). The CDR3 coding sequence is TGTGCCAGTAGTATTCGACAGGGGGCCGGTCAGCCCCAGCATTTT. It encodes CASSIRQGAGQPQHF.

This clone has just one count. The V call is TRBV19, the J call TRBJ2-7; 9 bases map to TRBD1. The CDR3 totals 15 residues. Trimming removed 6 bases from V and 5 bases from J; junction bases left unmatched: 11. The germline gives CDR1 LNHDA, CDR2 SQIVND (reference sequence). The CDR3: CASREPGQGTDEQYF. In DNA, the CDR3 is TGTGCCAGTAGAGAACCGGGACAGGGTACGGACGAGCAGTACTTC.

This clone was picked up one time. V usage is TRBV7-9 and J usage is TRBJ1-1; possible D gene TRBD1, 6 bases. The CDR3 consists of 12 residues. CDR1 and CDR2 from the germline V gene are SEHNR and FQNEAQ (reference sequence). Trimming stripped 3 bases from V and 6 bases from J, with 8 bases between. The DNA of the CDR3 is TGTGCCAGCAGCTTTTCAGGGGCTGAAGCTTTCTTT. Translating it yields CASSFSGAEAFF.

V and J are TRBV11-3 and TRBJ1-2, with 10 nucleotides matching TRBD1. The CDR3 covers 15 residues. Trimming at V came to 6 bases and at J to 8 bases, leaving 12 bases not matched to a gene. Germline assignment: CDR1 SGHNT and CDR2 YENEEA. In DNA, the CDR3 is TGTGCCAGCAGACAAAGCCGGGACAGGGGCCAAGGCTACACCTTC. Amino acid sequence: CASRQSRDRGQGYTF. The full variable domain, completed using reference TRBV11-3 and TRBJ1-2, is EAGVVQSPRYKIIEKKQPVAFWCNPISGHNTLYWYLQNLGQGPELLIRYENEEAVDDSQLPKDRFSAERLKGVDSTLKIQPAELGDSAVYLCASRQSRDRGQGYTFGSGTRLTVV.

The gene calls are TRBV4-1 and TRBJ2-3; 7 positions agree with TRBD1. V lost 4 bases, J lost 4 bases, and 5 bases stayed unmatched. The CDR3 is 14 amino acids. Germline V gene sequence: CDR1 MGHRA, CDR2 YSYEKL. The CDR3 DNA reads as TGCGCCAGCAGCCGTCGACAGGGCCCAGATACGCAGTATTTT. This gives the protein CASSRRQGPDTQYF.